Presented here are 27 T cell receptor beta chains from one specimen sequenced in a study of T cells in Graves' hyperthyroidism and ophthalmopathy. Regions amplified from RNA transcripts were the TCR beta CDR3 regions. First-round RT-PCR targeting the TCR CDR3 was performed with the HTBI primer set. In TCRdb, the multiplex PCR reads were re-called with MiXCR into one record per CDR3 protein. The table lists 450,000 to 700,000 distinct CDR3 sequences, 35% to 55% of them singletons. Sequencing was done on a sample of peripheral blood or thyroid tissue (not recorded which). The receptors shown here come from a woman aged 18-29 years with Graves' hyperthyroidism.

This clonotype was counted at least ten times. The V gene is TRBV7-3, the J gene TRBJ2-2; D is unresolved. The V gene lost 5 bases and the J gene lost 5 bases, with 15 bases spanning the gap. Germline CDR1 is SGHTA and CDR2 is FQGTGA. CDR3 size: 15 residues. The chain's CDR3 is CASSPSGSLTGELFF. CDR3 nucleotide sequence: TGTGCCAGCAGCCCATCCGGGTCACTAACCGGGGAGCTGTTTTTT.

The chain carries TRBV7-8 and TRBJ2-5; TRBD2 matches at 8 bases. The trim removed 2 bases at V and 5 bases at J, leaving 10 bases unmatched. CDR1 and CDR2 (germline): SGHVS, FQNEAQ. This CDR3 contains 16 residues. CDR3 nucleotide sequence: TGTGCCAGCAGCTTAACTCCAGCGGGAGATGTGGAGACCCAGTACTTC. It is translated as CASSLTPAGDVETQYF.

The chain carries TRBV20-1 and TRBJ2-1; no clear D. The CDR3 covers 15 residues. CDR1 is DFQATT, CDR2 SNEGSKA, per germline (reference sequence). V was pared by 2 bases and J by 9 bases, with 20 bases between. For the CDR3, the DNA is TGCAGTGCTAGAACGGCTGTGGTCTCGGCGAGTGAGCAGTTCTTC. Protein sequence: CSARTAVVSASEQFF.

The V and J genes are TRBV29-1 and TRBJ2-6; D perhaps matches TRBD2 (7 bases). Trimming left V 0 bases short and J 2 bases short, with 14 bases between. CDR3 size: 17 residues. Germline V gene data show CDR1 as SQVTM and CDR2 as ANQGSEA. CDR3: CSVEDRGATPGANVLTF. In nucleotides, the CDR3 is TGCAGCGTTGAAGATCGGGGGGCTACTCCTGGGGCCAACGTCCTGACTTTC. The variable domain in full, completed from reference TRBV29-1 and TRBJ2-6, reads SAVISQKPSRDICQRGTSLTIQCQVDSQVTMMFWYRQQPGQSLTLIATANQGSEATYESGFVIDKFPISRPNLTFSTLTVSNMSPEDSSIYLCSVEDRGATPGANVLTFGAGSRLTVL.

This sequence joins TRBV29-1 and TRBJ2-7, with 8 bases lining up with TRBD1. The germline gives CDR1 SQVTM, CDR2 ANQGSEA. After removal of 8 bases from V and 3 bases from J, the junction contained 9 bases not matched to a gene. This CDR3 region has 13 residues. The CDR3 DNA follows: TGCAGCCTCGACAGGGGATTTCTCTACGAGCAGTACTTC. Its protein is CSLDRGFLYEQYF.

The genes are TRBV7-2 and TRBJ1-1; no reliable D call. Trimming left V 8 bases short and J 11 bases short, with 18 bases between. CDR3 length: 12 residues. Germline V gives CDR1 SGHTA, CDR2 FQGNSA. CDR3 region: CASSPDGERAFF. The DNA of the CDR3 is TGTGCCAGCTCGCCAGACGGGGAGAGGGCTTTCTTT.

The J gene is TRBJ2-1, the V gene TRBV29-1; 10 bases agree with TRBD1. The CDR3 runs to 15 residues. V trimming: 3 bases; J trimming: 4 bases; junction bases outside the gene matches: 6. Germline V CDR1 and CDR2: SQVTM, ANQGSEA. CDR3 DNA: TGCAGCGTTGAGTCCGGGACAGGGGCTTACAATGAGCAGTTCTTC. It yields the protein CSVESGTGAYNEQFF.

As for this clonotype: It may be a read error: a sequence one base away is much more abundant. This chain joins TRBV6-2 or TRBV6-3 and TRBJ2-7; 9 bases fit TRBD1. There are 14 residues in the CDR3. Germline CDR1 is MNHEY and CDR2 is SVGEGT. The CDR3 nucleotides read TGTGCCAGCAGTTACCCGGACAGGGGCTACGGGCAGTACTTC. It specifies CASSYPDRGYGQYF.

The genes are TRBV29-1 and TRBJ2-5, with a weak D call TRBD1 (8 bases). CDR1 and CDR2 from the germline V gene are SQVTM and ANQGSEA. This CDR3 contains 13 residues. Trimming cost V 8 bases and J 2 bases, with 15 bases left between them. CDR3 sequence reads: CSYGQGGQETQYF. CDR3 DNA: TGCAGCTACGGACAGGGAGGGCAAGAGACCCAGTACTTC.

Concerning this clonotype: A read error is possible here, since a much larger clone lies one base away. This chain's CDR3 is CASSYTREMGNTIYF. CDR3 nucleotides: TGTGCCAGCAGTTACACCAGGGAGATGGGAAACACCATATATTTT. The chain uses TRBV6-6 and TRBJ1-3; perhaps TRBD1 as D (5 bases). Germline loops: CDR1 MNHNY, CDR2 SVGAGI (reference sequence). Trimming shortened V by 2 bases and J by 4 bases, and 12 bases separated the two germline ends. The CDR3 has 15 residues.

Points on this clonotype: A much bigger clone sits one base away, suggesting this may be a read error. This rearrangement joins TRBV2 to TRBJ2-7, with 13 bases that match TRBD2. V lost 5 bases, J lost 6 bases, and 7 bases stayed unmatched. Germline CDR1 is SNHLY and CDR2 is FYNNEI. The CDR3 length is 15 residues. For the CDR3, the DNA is TGTGCCAGCAGTTTCCTGGGACTAGCGGGACCCGAGCAGTACTTC. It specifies CASSFLGLAGPEQYF. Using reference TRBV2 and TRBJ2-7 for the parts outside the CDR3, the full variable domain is EPEVTQTPSHQVTQMGQEVILRCVPISNHLYFYWYRQILGQKVEFLVSFYNNEISEKSEIFDDQFSVERPDGSNFTLKIRSTKLEDSAMYFCASSFLGLAGPEQYFGPGTRLTVT.

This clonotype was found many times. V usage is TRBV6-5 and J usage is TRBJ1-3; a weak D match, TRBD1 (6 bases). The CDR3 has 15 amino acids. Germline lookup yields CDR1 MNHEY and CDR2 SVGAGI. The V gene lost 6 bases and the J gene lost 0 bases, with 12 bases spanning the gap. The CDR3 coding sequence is TGTGCCAGCAGCCGACAGGATTTCTCTGGAAACACCATATATTTT. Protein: CASSRQDFSGNTIYF.

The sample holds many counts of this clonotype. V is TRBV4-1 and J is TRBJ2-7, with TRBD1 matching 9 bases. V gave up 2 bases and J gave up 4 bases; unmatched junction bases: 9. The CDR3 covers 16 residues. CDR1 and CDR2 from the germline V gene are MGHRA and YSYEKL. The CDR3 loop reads CASSQKTGTGTYEQYF. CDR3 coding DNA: TGCGCCAGCAGCCAAAAAACCGGGACAGGGACGTACGAGCAGTACTTC.

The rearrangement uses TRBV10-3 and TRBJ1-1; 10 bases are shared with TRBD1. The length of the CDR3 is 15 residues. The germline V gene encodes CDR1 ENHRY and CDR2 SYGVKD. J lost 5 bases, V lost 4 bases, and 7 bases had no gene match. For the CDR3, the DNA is TGTGCCATCAGTGTAGGGACAGGGGAAGGGACTGAAGCTTTCTTT. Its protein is CAISVGTGEGTEAFF.

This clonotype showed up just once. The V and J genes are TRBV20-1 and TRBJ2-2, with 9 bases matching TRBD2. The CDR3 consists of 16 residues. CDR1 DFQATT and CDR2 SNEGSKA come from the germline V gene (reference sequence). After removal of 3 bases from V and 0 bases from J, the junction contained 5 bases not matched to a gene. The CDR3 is CSASPAGGSNTGELFF. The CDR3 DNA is TGCAGTGCTAGTCCAGCGGGAGGTTCGAACACCGGGGAGCTGTTTTTT.

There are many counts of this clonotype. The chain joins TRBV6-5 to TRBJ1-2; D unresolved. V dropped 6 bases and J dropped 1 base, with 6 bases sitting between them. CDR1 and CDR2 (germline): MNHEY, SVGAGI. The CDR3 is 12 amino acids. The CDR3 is CASSRNNYGYTF. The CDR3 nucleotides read TGTGCCAGCAGCCGGAATAACTATGGCTACACCTTC.

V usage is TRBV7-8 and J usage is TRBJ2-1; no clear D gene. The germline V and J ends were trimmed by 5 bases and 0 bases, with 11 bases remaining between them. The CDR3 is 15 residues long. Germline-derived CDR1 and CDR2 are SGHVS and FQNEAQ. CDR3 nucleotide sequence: TGTGCCAGCAGCCCTTCGGCAACCTCCTACAATGAGCAGTTCTTC. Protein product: CASSPSATSYNEQFF.

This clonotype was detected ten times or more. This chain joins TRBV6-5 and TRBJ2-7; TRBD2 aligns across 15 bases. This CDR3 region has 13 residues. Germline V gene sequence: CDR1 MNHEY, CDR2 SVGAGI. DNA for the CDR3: TGTGCTGTCGGGGGACTAGCGGGAGGCGAGCAGTACTTC. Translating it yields CAVGGLAGGEQYF.

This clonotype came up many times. CDR3 nucleotides: TGTGCCAGCGTCGGCCGGACTAGCGGAAACAATGAGCAGTTCTTC. Protein product: CASVGRTSGNNEQFF. The chain couples TRBV2 to TRBJ2-1; 10 bases line up with TRBD2. Unmatched junction bases numbered 9, after V lost 8 bases and J lost 5 bases. The CDR3 is made up of 15 amino acids. CDR1 is SNHLY and CDR2 is FYNNEI in the germline V gene. Drawing the rest from reference TRBV2 and TRBJ2-1, the complete variable domain is EPEVTQTPSHQVTQMGQEVILRCVPISNHLYFYWYRQILGQKVEFLVSFYNNEISEKSEIFDDQFSVERPDGSNFTLKIRSTKLEDSAMYFCASVGRTSGNNEQFFGPGTRLTVL.

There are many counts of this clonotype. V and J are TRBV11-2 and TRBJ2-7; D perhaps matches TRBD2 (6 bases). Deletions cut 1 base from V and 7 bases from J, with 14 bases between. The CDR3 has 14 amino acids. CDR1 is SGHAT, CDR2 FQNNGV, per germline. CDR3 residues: CASSLVPRGWEQYF. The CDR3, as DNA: TGTGCCAGCAGCTTAGTGCCCCGGGGGTGGGAGCAGTACTTC.

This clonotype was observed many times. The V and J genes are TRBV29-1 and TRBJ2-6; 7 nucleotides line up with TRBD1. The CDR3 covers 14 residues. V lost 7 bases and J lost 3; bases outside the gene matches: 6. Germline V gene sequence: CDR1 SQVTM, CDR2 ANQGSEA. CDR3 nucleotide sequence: TGCAGCGCCGCACAGGGGCTTGGGGCCAACGTCCTGACTTTC. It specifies CSAAQGLGANVLTF.

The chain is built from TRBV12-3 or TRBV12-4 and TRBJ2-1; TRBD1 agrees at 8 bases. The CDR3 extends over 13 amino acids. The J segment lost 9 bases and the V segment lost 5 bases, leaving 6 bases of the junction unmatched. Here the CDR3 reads CASSTGDRREQFF. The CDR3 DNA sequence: TGTGCCAGCAGTACAGGGGACAGGCGTGAGCAGTTCTTC.

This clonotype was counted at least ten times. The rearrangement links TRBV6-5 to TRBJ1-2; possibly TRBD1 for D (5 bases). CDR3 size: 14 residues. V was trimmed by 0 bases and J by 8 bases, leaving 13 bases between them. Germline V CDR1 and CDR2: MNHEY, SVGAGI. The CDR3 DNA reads TGTGCCAGCAGTTACTCGAATTCAGGGCGAGGCTACACCTTC. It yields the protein CASSYSNSGRGYTF.

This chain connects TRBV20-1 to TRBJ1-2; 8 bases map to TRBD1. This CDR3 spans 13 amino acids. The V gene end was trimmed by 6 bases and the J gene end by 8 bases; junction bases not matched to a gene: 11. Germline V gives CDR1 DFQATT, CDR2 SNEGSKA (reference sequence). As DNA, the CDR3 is TGCAGTGCCGCAAGGACAGGGTGGGAAGGCTACACCTTC. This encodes CSAARTGWEGYTF.

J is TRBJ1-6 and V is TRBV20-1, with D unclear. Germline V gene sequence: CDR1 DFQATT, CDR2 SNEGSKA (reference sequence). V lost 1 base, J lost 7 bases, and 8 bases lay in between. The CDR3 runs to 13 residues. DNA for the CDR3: TGCAGTGCTAGAGGAGGGCGGAATTCACCCCTCCACTTT. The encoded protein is CSARGGRNSPLHF.

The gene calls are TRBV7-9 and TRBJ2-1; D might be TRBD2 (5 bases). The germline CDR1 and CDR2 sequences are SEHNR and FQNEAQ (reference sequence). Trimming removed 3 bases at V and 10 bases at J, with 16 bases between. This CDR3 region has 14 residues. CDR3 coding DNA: TGTGCCAGCAGCTTGGGTGCGGGCTCCTACGAGCAGTTCTTC. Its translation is CASSLGAGSYEQFF.

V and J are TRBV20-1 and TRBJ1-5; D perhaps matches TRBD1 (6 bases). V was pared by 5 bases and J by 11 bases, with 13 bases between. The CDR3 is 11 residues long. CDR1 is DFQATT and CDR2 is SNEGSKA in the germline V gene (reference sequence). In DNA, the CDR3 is TGCAGTGCTGTCAGGAGGGGGACCCAGCATTTT. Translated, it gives CSAVRRGTQHF.